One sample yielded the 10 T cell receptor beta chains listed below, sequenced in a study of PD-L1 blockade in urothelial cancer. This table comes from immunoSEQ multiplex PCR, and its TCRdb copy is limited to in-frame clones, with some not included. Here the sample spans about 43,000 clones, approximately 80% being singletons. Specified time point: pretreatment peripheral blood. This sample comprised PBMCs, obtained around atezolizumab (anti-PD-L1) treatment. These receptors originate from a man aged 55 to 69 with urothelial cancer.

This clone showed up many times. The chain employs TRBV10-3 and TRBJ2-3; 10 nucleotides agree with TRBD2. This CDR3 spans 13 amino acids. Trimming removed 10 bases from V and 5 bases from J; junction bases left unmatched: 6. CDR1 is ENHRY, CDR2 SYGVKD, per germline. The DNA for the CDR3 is TGTGCCACTCTAGCGGGAGAGGAAGATACGCAGTATTTT. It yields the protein CATLAGEEDTQYF.

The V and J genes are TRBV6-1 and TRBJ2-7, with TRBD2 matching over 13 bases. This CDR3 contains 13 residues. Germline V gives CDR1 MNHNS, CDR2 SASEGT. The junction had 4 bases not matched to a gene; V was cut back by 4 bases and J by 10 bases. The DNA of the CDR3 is TGTGCCAGCAGTGGGAGGACTAGCGGGAGCCAGTACTTC. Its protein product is CASSGRTSGSQYF.

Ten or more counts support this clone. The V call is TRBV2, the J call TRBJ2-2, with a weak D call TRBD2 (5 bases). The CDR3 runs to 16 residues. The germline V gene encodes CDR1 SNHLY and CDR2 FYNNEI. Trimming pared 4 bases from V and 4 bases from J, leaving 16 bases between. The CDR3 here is CASSAVDIEGTGELFF. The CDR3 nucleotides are TGTGCCAGCAGTGCGGTCGATATTGAGGGCACCGGGGAGCTGTTTTTT.

CDR3 in DNA: TGCGCCACCTCAGGGGTAGGGGCTAGCACAGATACGCAGTATTTT. Translating gives CATSGVGASTDTQYF. The chain couples TRBV5-1 to TRBJ2-3, with TRBD1 as a possible D gene (6 bases). The CDR3 is 15 residues long. Germline loops: CDR1 SGHRS, CDR2 YFSETQ. V lost 9 bases, J lost 0 bases, and 17 bases lay in between.

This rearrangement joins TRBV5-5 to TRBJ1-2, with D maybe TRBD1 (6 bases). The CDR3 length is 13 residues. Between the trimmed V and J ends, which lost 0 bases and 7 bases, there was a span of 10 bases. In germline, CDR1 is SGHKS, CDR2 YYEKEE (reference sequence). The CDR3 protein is CASSLGQASGYTF. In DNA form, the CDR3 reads TGTGCCAGCAGCTTGGGACAGGCGAGTGGCTACACCTTC. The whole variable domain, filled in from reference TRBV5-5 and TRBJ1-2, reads DAGVTQSPTHLIKTRGQQVTLRCSPISGHKSVSWYQQVLGQGPQFIFQYYEKEERGRGNFPDRFSARQFPNYSSELNVNALLLGDSALYLCASSLGQASGYTFGSGTRLTVV.

In DNA, the CDR3 is TGTGCCAGCAGCTTGGGCGGGGGCCCGAACACCGGGGAGCTGTTTTTT. Amino acids: CASSLGGGPNTGELFF. The rearrangement joins TRBV5-4 to TRBJ2-2, with a possible D match to TRBD2 (7 bases). The CDR3 spans 16 residues. Trimming removed 0 bases at V and 0 bases at J, with 9 bases between. Germline CDR1 SGHNT, CDR2 YYREEE (reference sequence).

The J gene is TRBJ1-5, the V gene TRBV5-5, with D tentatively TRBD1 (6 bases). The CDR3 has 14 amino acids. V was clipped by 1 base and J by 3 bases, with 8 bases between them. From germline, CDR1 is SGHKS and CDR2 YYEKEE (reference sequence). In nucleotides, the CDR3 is TGTGCCAGCAGCTTGTCAGGGGACAATCAGCCCCAGCATTTT. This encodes CASSLSGDNQPQHF.

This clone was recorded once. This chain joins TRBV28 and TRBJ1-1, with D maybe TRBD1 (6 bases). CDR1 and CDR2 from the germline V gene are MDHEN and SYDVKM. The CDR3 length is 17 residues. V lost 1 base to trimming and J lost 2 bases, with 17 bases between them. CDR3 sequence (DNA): TGTGCCAGCAGTTTATTGTGGGGGGGCGGGGCAAACACTGAAGCTTTCTTT. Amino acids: CASSLLWGGGANTEAFF.

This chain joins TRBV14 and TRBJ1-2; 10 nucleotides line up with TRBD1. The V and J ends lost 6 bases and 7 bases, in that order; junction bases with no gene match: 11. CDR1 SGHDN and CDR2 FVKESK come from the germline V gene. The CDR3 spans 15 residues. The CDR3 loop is CASRGPGTGAVGYTF. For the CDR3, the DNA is TGTGCCAGCAGGGGGCCCGGGACAGGGGCAGTTGGCTACACCTTC.

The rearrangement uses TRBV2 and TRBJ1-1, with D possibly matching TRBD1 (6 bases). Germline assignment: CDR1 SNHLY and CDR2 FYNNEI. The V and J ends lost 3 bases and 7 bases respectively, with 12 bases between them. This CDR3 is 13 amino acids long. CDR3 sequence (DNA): TGTGCCAGCAGTGACAGGGGAGGGGGTGAAGCTTTCTTT. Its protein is CASSDRGGGEAFF.